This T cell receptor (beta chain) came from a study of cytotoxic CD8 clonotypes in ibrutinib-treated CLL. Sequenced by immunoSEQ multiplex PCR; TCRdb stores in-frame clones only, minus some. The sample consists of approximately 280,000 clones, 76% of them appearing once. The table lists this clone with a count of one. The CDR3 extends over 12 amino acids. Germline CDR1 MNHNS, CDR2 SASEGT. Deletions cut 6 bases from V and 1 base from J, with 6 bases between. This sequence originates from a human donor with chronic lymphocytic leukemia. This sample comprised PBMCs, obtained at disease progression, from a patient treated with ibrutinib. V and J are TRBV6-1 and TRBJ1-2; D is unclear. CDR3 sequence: CASRRGNYGYTF. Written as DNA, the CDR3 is TGTGCCAGCAGGCGGGGTAACTATGGCTACACCTTC.